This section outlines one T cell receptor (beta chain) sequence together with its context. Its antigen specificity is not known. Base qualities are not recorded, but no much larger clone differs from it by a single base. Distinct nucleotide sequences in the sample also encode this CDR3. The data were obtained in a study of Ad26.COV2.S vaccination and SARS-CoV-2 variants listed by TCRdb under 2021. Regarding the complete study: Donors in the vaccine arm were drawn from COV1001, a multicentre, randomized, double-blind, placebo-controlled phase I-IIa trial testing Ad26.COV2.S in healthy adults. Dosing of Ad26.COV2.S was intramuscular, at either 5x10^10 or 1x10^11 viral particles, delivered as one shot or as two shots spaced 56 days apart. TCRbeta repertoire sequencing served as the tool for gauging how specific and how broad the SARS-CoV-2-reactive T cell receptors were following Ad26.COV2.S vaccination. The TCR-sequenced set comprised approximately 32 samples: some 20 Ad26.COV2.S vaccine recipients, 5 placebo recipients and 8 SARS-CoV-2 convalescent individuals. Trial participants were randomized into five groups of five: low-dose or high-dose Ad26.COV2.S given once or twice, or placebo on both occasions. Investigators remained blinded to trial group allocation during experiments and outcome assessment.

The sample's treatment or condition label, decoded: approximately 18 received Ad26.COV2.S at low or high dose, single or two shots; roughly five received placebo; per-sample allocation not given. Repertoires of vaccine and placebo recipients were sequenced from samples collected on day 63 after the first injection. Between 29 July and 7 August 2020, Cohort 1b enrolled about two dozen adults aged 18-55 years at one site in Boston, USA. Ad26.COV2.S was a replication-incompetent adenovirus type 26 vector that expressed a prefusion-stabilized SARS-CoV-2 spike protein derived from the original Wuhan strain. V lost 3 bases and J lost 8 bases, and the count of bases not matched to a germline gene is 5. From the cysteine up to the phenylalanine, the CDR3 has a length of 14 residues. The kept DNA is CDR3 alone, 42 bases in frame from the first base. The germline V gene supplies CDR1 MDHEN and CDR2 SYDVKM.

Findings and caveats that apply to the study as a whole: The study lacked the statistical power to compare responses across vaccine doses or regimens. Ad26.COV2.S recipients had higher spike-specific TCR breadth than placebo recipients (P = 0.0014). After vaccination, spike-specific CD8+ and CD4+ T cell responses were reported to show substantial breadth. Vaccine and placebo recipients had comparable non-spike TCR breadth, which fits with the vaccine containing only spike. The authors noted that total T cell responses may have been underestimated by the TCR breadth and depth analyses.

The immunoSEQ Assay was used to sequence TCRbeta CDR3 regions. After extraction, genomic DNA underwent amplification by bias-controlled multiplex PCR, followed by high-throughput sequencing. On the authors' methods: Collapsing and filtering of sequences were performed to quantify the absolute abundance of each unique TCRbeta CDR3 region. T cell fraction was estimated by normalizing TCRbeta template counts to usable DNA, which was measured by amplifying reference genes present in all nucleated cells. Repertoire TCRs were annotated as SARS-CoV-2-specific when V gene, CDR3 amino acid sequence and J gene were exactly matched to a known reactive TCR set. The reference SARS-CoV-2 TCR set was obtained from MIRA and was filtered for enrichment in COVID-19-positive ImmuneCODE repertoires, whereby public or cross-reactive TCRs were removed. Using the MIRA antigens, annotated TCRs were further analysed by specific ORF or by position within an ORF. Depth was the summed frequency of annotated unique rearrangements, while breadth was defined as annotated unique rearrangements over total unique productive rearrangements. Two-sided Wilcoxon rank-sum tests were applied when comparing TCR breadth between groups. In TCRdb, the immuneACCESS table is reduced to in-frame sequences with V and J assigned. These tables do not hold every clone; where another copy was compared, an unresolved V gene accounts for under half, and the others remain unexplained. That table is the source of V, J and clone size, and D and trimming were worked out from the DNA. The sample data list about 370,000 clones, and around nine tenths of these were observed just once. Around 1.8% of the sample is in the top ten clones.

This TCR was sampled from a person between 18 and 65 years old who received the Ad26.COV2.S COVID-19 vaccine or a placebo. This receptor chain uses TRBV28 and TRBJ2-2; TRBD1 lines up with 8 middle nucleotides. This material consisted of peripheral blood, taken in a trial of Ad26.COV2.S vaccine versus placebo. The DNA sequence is TGTGCCAGCAGTTTCAGGGGGCGGACGGGGGAGCTGTTTTTT. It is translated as CASSFRGRTGELFF.